This T cell receptor beta chain was captured by sequencing in a study of T cells in Graves' hyperthyroidism and ophthalmopathy. This CDR3 is 15 amino acids long. Germline V gene sequence: CDR1 SGDLS, CDR2 YYNGEE. V was trimmed by 3 bases and J by 4 bases, leaving 16 bases between them. A note on this clonotype: Its target is unknown.

Clinical symptoms, serum thyroxine, TRAb, thyroid ultrasound and orbital computed tomography informed diagnoses. Researchers amplified the TCR beta CDR3 regions from RNA transcripts. Researchers ran a first-round RT-PCR on the TCR CDR3 using the HTBI primer set. TCRdb ran MiXCR on the multiplex PCR reads and lists one entry per CDR3 protein. The table shows 660,000 or so distinct CDR3 sequences, with roughly 46% occurring only once. Findings and caveats of the study: Model output signaled ophthalmopathy a median roughly 6.5 months ahead of onset. A 13 V-J signature model discriminated ophthalmopathy versus stable hyperthyroidism.

The chain is built from TRBV9 and TRBJ1-1; no definite D call. The TCR sequence derives from an adult man with Graves' disease, either hyperthyroidism or ophthalmopathy (not recorded which). The sequencing sample was made of peripheral blood or thyroid tissue (not recorded which). The CDR3 nucleotides are TGTGCCAGCAGCGAATTAGGTCGTATGGGCACTGAAGCTTTCTTT. This translates into CASSELGRMGTEAFF. Full variable domain (remainder filled in from reference TRBV9 and TRBJ1-1): DSGVTQTPKHLITATGQRVTLRCSPRSGDLSVYWYQQSLDQGLQFLIQYYNGEERAKGNILERFSAQQFPDLHSELNLSSLELGDSALYFCASSELGRMGTEAFFGQGTRLTVV.